The 21 T cell receptor beta chains reported below all come from one sample, sequenced in a study of T cells in Graves' hyperthyroidism and ophthalmopathy. The source material, RNA transcripts, was used to amplify TCR beta CDR3 regions. During a first-round RT-PCR of the TCR CDR3, the HTBI primer set was used. TCRdb used MiXCR to reprocess the multiplex PCR reads, holding one entry per CDR3 protein. The sample yields some 720,000 distinct CDR3 sequences, 16% seen once. The source material was blood. These receptors originate from a man aged 18 to 29 with Graves' hyperthyroidism.

This clonotype has ten or more counts. This chain uses TRBV12-3 or TRBV12-4 with TRBJ1-6, with D hard to call. The CDR3 covers 13 residues. The V gene lost 6 bases and the J gene lost 6 bases, with 9 bases spanning the gap. The CDR3 spells CASSPTVNSPLHF. The CDR3 region has the DNA TGTGCCAGCAGCCCCACGGTTAATTCACCCCTCCACTTT.

This clonotype was picked up many times. The chain has TRBV5-1 and TRBJ2-5, with 7 bases matching TRBD1. Trimming removed 4 bases from V and 3 bases from J; junction bases left unmatched: 6. Germline lookup yields CDR1 SGHRS and CDR2 YFSETQ. The CDR3 covers 14 residues. CDR3 sequence (DNA): TGCGCCAGCAGCACCGGGACAGAAAAAGAGACCCAGTACTTC. As protein: CASSTGTEKETQYF.

This clonotype appeared many times. The chain links TRBV6-1 to TRBJ1-1; D uncertain. Between the trimmed V and J ends, which lost 7 bases and 1 base, there was a span of 4 bases. Germline CDR1 MNHNS, CDR2 SASEGT. CDR3 length: 11 residues. The CDR3 DNA reads as TGTGCCAGCAAAAAGAACACTGAAGCTTTCTTT. This sequence encodes CASKKNTEAFF.

Concerning this clonotype: Given a much more abundant clone one base away, this may be a read error. The rearrangement joins TRBV7-9 to TRBJ2-7, with TRBD1 matching over 7 bases. With V trimmed by 5 bases and J by 2 bases, 6 bases remained unmatched. CDR3 length equals 14 residues. In germline, CDR1 is SEHNR, CDR2 FQNEAQ (reference sequence). The CDR3 reads CASSNRDSPYEQYF. CDR3 nucleotide sequence: TGTGCCAGCAGCAACCGGGACAGCCCCTACGAGCAGTACTTC. The complete variable domain, with remaining parts taken from reference TRBV7-9 and TRBJ2-7, reads DTGVSQNPRHKITKRGQNVTFRCDPISEHNRLYWYRQTLGQGPEFLTYFQNEAQLEKSRLLSDRFSAERPKGSFSTLEIQRTEQGDSAMYLCASSNRDSPYEQYFGPGTRLTVT.

This clonotype was seen at least ten times. This chain links TRBV6-2 or TRBV6-3 with TRBJ2-1, with no clear D. The germline CDR1 and CDR2 sequences are MNHEY and SVGEGT. Trimming cost V 4 bases and J 7 bases, with 11 bases left between them. The CDR3 runs to 13 residues. CDR3 bases: TGTGCCAGCAGTTCGGGTTTGTGGAATGAGCAGTTCTTC. It yields the protein CASSSGLWNEQFF.

This clonotype came up many times. The genes are TRBV7-2 and TRBJ2-5; D is possibly TRBD2 (5 bases). Germline CDR1 reads SGHTA; CDR2 reads FQGNSA. The CDR3 is made up of 13 amino acids. V was pared by 1 base and J by 5 bases, with 8 bases between. The CDR3 is CASSLGEWETQYF. The CDR3 DNA reads as TGTGCCAGCAGCTTAGGGGAGTGGGAGACCCAGTACTTC.

The chain couples TRBV2 to TRBJ2-7; weak D call: TRBD1 (5 bases). V was clipped by 7 bases and J by 0 bases, with 10 bases between them. Germline values: CDR1 SNHLY, CDR2 FYNNEI. The CDR3 is made up of 13 amino acids. The CDR3, as DNA: TGTGCCAGCAATTGGCAGGGCTCCTACGAGCAGTACTTC. Its translation is CASNWQGSYEQYF.

Only a few counts were recorded for this clonotype. The chain recombines TRBV24-1 with TRBJ2-2; no reliable D call. Per germline, CDR1 KGHDR and CDR2 SFDVKD. V shed 0 bases and J shed 0 bases, with 4 bases lying between them. The CDR3 contains 15 residues. DNA for the CDR3: TGTGCCACCAGTGATTTGATGGCGAACACCGGGGAGCTGTTTTTT. It encodes CATSDLMANTGELFF.

This chain uses TRBV4-2 with TRBJ1-5; 8 bases line up with TRBD1. The CDR3 is made up of 16 amino acids. Germline-derived CDR1 and CDR2 are LGHNA and YNFKEQ. V was clipped by 1 base and J by 3 bases; unmatched bases: 5. The CDR3 DNA is TGTGCCAGCAGCCAAGTTCCTCAGGGGGCCAATCAGCCCCAGCATTTT. It specifies CASSQVPQGANQPQHF.

In this sample, this clonotype turned up many times. This rearrangement joins TRBV2 to TRBJ2-5; tentatively, D is TRBD1 (5 bases). V was trimmed by 7 bases and J by 0 bases, leaving 6 bases between them. This CDR3 is 12 amino acids long. The germline CDR1 and CDR2 sequences are SNHLY and FYNNEI. DNA of the CDR3: TGTGCCAGCAACAGGTACCAAGAGACCCAGTACTTC. Encoded protein: CASNRYQETQYF.

The rearrangement joins TRBV19 to TRBJ2-1, with 13 bases fitting TRBD2. The CDR3 consists of 14 residues. Germline CDR1 reads LNHDA; CDR2 reads SQIVND (reference sequence). The V segment lost 10 bases and the J segment 4 bases; nucleotides outside the gene matches: 4. The CDR3: CATQGLAGYNEQFF. CDR3 DNA sequence: TGTGCCACCCAGGGACTAGCGGGATACAATGAGCAGTTCTTC.

V usage is TRBV27 and J usage is TRBJ2-7, with D perhaps matching TRBD2 (6 bases). V was trimmed by 0 bases and J by 7 bases, leaving 10 bases between them. This CDR3 contains 13 residues. Per germline, CDR1 MNHEY and CDR2 SMNVEV (reference sequence). Here the CDR3 DNA reads TGTGCCAGCAGTTTATCGGGGGGTAGGGAGCAGTACTTC. Translating it yields CASSLSGGREQYF.

This clonotype came up a few times. V gene TRBV29-1 combines with J gene TRBJ1-2; D is ambiguous. The CDR3 covers 14 residues. Trimming pared 4 bases from V and 0 bases from J, leaving 12 bases between. Germline V CDR1 and CDR2: SQVTM, ANQGSEA. The chain's CDR3 is CSVGATQANYGYTF. CDR3 DNA: TGCAGCGTTGGAGCGACCCAAGCTAACTATGGCTACACCTTC.

This clonotype was recorded a few times. V usage is TRBV4-1 and J usage is TRBJ1-2, with 8 bases that match TRBD1. J was trimmed by 3 bases and V by 0 bases; bases with no gene match: 9. The germline V gene has CDR1 MGHRA and CDR2 YSYEKL. The CDR3 length is 17 residues. CDR3 nucleotides: TGCGCCAGCAGCCAAGAGATTTGGCAGGGGGCATACTATGGCTACACCTTC. Its translation is CASSQEIWQGAYYGYTF.

This clonotype was detected many times. This chain joins TRBV3-1 and TRBJ2-2; 10 bases align to TRBD2. This CDR3 comprises 16 residues. V was pared by 3 bases and J by 6 bases, with 7 bases of the junction left unmatched. CDR1 is LGHDT, CDR2 YNNKEL, per germline (reference sequence). For the CDR3, the DNA is TGTGCCAGCAGCCATAGGCTAGCGGGAGTCCCCGGGGAGCTGTTTTTT. It is translated as CASSHRLAGVPGELFF.

Ten or more counts support this clonotype. The chain has TRBV20-1 and TRBJ2-3; 9 bases are a match to TRBD2. The V gene's germline CDR1 is DFQATT and CDR2 SNEGSKA (reference sequence). J gave up 7 bases and V 0 bases, and 11 bases lay outside the gene matches. This CDR3 region has 16 residues. CDR3 sequence reads: CSARDRGAGGPNTQYF. Here the CDR3 DNA reads TGCAGTGCTAGAGATCGAGGAGCGGGAGGACCGAATACGCAGTATTTT.

This clonotype turned up a few times. This chain links TRBV6-1 with TRBJ2-5; D ambiguous. From germline, CDR1 is MNHNS and CDR2 SASEGT. The CDR3 extends over 15 amino acids. Trimming removed 6 bases from V and 2 bases from J, with 16 bases in between. The DNA for the CDR3 is TGTGCCAGCAGATCCGACCCGGGTGTACAAGAGACCCAGTACTTC. Translation gives CASRSDPGVQETQYF.

The chain combines TRBV6-1 with TRBJ1-5; D uncertain. Germline V gene sequence: CDR1 MNHNS, CDR2 SASEGT. This CDR3 comprises 14 residues. Trimming shortened V by 7 bases and J by 4 bases, and 14 bases separated the two germline ends. CDR3 nucleotides: TGTGCCAGCACCGCCGTATGGCAGAATCAGCCCCAGCATTTT. Its translation is CASTAVWQNQPQHF.

This clonotype was observed a handful of times. V gene TRBV4-1 combines with J gene TRBJ2-7; TRBD2 matches 13 bases. The CDR3 extends over 15 amino acids. CDR1 is MGHRA, CDR2 YSYEKL, per germline. With 0 bases clipped from V and 7 bases from J, the junction kept 3 bases outside the gene matches. CDR3 loop: CASSQELAGGIEQYF. The CDR3 DNA is TGCGCCAGCAGCCAAGAACTAGCGGGAGGGATTGAGCAGTACTTC.

The sample holds many counts of this clonotype. The chain uses TRBV18 and TRBJ2-1, with D perhaps TRBD2 (5 bases). Germline loops: CDR1 KGHSH, CDR2 LQKENI. V was clipped by 0 bases and J by 6 bases, with 21 bases between them. The CDR3 contains 18 residues. The CDR3 loop reads CASSPPPQERGGLNEQFF. The CDR3 DNA follows: TGTGCCAGCTCACCACCGCCTCAAGAGCGCGGCGGGCTCAATGAGCAGTTCTTC.

The CDR3 nucleotides are TGTGCCACCAGCAGAGACTTGAGAGGGTATAATTCACCCCTCCACTTT. Translating gives CATSRDLRGYNSPLHF. The J gene is TRBJ1-6, the V gene TRBV15; no definite D call. There are 16 residues in the CDR3. Germline V gene data show CDR1 as LNHNV and CDR2 as YYDKDF (reference sequence). Trimming shortened V by 0 bases and J by 4 bases, and 10 bases separated the two germline ends. Filled out from reference TRBV15 and TRBJ1-6, the complete variable domain reads DAMVIQNPRYQVTQFGKPVTLSCSQTLNHNVMYWYQQKSSQAPKLLFHYYDKDFNNEADTPDNFQSRRPNTSFCFLDIRSPGLGDTAMYLCATSRDLRGYNSPLHFGNGTRLTVT.